This entry features one T cell receptor (beta chain) sequence. This record comes from a study of blood T cell repertoires in COVID-19. Study at large: Donors in the United States, Italy and Spain gave samples during acute or convalescent COVID-19. Sources were T cells, B-cell-depleted T cells, or PBMCs; the material itself was cDNA or gDNA.

Germline CDR1 reads MGHRA; CDR2 reads YSYEKL. Between the trimmed V and J ends, which lost 4 bases and 0 bases, there was a span of 10 bases. CDR3 length: 15 residues. Study processing details: Nucleated cell counts were estimated from reference gene primer amplification. Using immunoSEQ multiplex PCR, the repertoire was profiled, and TCRdb retains in-frame clones only, with some absent. V and J calls and clone size come straight from that table; D and trimming were deduced from the DNA. The table lists 350,000 to 550,000 clones, approximately 90% of them singletons. This TCR came from a woman in her twenties or thirties with acute or convalescent COVID-19. The sample consisted of peripheral blood. The chain carries TRBV4-1 and TRBJ1-5; D gene uncertain. The CDR3 protein is CASSRSLDSNQPQHF. CDR3 bases: TGCGCCAGCAGCCGCTCATTAGATAGCAATCAGCCCCAGCATTTT.